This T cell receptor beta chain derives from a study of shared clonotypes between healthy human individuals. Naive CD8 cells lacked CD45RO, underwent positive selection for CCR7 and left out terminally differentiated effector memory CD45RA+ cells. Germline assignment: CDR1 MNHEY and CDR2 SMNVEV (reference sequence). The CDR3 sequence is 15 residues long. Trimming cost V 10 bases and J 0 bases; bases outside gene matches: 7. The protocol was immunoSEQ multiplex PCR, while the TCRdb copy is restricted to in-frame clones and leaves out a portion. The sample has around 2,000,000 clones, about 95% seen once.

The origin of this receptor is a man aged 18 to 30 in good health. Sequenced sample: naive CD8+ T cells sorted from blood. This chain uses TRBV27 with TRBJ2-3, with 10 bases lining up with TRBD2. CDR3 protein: CATTWTSGSTDTQYF. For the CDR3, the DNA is TGTGCCACTACCTGGACTAGCGGCAGCACAGATACGCAGTATTTT.